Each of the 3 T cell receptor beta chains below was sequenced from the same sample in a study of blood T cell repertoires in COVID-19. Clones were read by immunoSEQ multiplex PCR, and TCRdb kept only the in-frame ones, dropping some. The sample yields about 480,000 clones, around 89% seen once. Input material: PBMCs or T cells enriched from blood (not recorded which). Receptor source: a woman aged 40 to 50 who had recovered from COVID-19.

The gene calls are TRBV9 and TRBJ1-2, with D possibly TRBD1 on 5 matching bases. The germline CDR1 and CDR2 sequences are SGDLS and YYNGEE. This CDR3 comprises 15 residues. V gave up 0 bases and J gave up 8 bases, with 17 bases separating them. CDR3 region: CASSVAFSGAGGYTF. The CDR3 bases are TGTGCCAGCAGCGTAGCATTCTCCGGGGCGGGAGGCTACACCTTC.

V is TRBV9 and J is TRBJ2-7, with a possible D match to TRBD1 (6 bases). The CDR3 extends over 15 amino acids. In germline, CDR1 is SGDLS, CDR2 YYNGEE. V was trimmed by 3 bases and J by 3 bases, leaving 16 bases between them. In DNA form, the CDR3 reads TGTGCCAGCAGCGAGGGGCAGGGGTGGGTCTACGAGCAGTACTTC. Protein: CASSEGQGWVYEQYF.

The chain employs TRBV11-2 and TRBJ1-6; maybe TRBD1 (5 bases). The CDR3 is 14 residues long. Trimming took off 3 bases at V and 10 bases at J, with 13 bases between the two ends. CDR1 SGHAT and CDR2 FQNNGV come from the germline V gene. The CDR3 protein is CASSFTPGNSPLHF. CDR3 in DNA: TGTGCCAGCAGCTTTACCCCAGGGAACTCACCCCTCCACTTT. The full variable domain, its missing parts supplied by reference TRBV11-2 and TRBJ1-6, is EAGVAQSPRYKIIEKRQSVAFWCNPISGHATLYWYQQILGQGPKLLIQFQNNGVVDDSQLPKDRFSAERLKGVDSTLKIQPAKLEDSAVYLCASSFTPGNSPLHFGNGTRLTVT.